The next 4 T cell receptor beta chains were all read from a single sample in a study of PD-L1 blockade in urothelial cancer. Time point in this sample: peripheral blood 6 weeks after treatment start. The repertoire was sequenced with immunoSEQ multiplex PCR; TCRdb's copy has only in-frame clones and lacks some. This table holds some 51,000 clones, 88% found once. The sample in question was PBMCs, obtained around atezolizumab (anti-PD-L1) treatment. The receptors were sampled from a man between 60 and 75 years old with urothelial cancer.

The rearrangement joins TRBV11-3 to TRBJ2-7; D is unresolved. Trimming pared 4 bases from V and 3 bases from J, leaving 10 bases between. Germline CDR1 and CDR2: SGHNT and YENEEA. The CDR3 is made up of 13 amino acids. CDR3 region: CASSSLTGYEQYF. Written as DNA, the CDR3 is TGTGCCAGCAGCTCGCTTACCGGCTACGAGCAGTACTTC.

CDR3: CASSRLTGGTEAFF. As DNA, the CDR3 is TGTGCCAGTAGTAGACTCACAGGGGGAACTGAAGCTTTCTTT. The rearrangement uses TRBV19 and TRBJ1-1, with 8 bases fitting TRBD1. Losses at the gene ends were 4 bases for V and 5 bases for J; bases not matched to a gene: 6. The CDR3 covers 14 residues. Germline V lookup: CDR1 LNHDA, CDR2 SQIVND (reference sequence).

The CDR3 DNA reads TGTGCCAGCAGTGCCGGACAGGGGGCCTACAATGAGCAGTTCTTC. The encoded protein is CASSAGQGAYNEQFF. The rearrangement uses TRBV6-1 and TRBJ2-1, with 10 positions matching TRBD1. CDR1 and CDR2 from the germline V gene are MNHNS and SASEGT. The CDR3 runs to 15 residues. The V segment lost 4 bases and the J segment 2 bases; nucleotides outside the gene matches: 2.

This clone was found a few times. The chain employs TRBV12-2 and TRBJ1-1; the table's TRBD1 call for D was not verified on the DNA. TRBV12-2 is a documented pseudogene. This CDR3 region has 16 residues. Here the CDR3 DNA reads TGTGCAAGTCGCTTAGCCGGGAACAGGGGGGACGCTGAAGCTTTCTTT. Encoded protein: CASRLAGNRGDAEAFF.